The 17 T cell receptor beta chains below all came from one sample that was sequenced in a study of identical twins. In TCRdb, the 5' RACE reads were re-called with MiXCR into one record per CDR3 protein. Here the sample spans 450,000 or so distinct CDR3 sequences, 24% being singletons. In addition, the sample was reused for a study of T cells expressing NK-cell markers.

Sequencing was carried out using CD4+ T cells sorted from blood. Receptors originate from a woman aged 18-29 years in good health.

V and J are TRBV12-3 or TRBV12-4 and TRBJ1-1; no definite D call. This CDR3 spans 15 amino acids. Trimming took 7 bases from V and 0 from J, leaving 15 bases between them. Written as DNA, the CDR3 is TGTGCCAGCACCCCGGTGGCAGCTCTGAACACTGAAGCTTTCTTT. Protein: CASTPVAALNTEAFF.

This clonotype appeared a few times. The chain is built from TRBV12-3 or TRBV12-4 and TRBJ2-3, with D unresolved. The CDR3 covers 16 residues. V was trimmed by 3 bases and J by 0 bases, leaving 13 bases between them. The CDR3 nucleotides are TGTGCCAGCAGTTTTCGGGCCTTACAAAGCACAGATACGCAGTATTTT. Protein: CASSFRALQSTDTQYF.

CDR3 sequence: CASTRGAEAYNSPLHF. The CDR3 bases are TGTGCCAGCACCCGAGGGGCCGAAGCCTATAATTCACCCCTCCACTTT. This chain uses TRBV12-3 or TRBV12-4 with TRBJ1-6; D is possibly TRBD1 (5 bases). Trimming removed 7 bases at V and 2 bases at J, with 15 bases between. The CDR3 loop spans 16 amino acids.

This chain joins TRBV27 and TRBJ2-5; D might be TRBD2 (7 bases). The germline CDR1 and CDR2 sequences are MNHEY and SMNVEV (reference sequence). This CDR3 region has 16 residues. The V end lost 6 bases, the J end lost 5 bases, and 22 bases lay between the germline ends. This CDR3 is CASSGGGAGTRETQYF. The CDR3 bases are TGTGCCAGCAGCGGTGGGGGGGCGGGGACGAGGGAGACCCAGTACTTC.

The chain joins TRBV6-1 to TRBJ2-1; 10 bases agree with TRBD2. CDR1 MNHNS and CDR2 SASEGT come from the germline V gene. V shed 5 bases and J 5 bases; nucleotides not matched to a gene: 3. The CDR3 sequence is 14 residues long. Here the CDR3 reads CASSKSGRDNEQFF. The CDR3 coding sequence is TGTGCCAGCAGTAAAAGCGGGAGGGACAATGAGCAGTTCTTC.

CDR3 coding DNA: TGTGCCAGCAGTTTACCCCCGCGGGGTTCGTCCCATACGCAGTATTTT. Encoded protein: CASSLPPRGSSHTQYF. The rearrangement links TRBV12-3 or TRBV12-4 to TRBJ2-3, with D tentatively TRBD2 (6 bases). There are 16 residues in the CDR3. Trimming took off 2 bases at V and 7 bases at J, with 19 bases between the two ends.

This clonotype was counted ten times or more. This chain connects TRBV7-9 to TRBJ2-3; no clear D gene. This CDR3 region has 14 residues. Germline assignment: CDR1 SEHNR and CDR2 FQNEAQ (reference sequence). The ends were cut back, 1 base at V and 2 bases at J, with 7 bases in the middle. The CDR3 is CASSLGLFTDTQYF. The CDR3 nucleotides are TGTGCCAGCAGCTTAGGACTGTTCACAGATACGCAGTATTTT.

Ten or more counts support this clonotype. Here the CDR3 reads CASSLDGNYGYTF. Written as DNA, the CDR3 is TGCGCCAGCAGCTTGGATGGGAACTATGGCTACACCTTC. V usage is TRBV5-1 and J usage is TRBJ1-2, with unresolved D. The CDR3 runs 13 residues. Trimming shortened V by 0 bases and J by 2 bases, and 5 bases separated the two germline ends. Germline CDR1 SGHRS, CDR2 YFSETQ.

In DNA form, the CDR3 reads TGCAGTGCTAGAGATTCCGACTCCTACAAAAACATTCAGTACTTC. Amino acid sequence: CSARDSDSYKNIQYF. V gene TRBV20-1 combines with J gene TRBJ2-4; the D is unclear. Trimming took off 0 bases at V and 3 bases at J, with 12 bases between the two ends. Looked up from germline, CDR1 is DFQATT and CDR2 is SNEGSKA (reference sequence). This CDR3 has 15 amino acids.

This clonotype was observed a few times. The V call is TRBV10-3, the J call TRBJ1-1; 8 positions match TRBD1. The CDR3 runs 15 residues. V lost 6 bases and J lost 1; bases outside the gene matches: 7. Per germline, CDR1 ENHRY and CDR2 SYGVKD. DNA for the CDR3: TGTGCCATCAGAAATGACAGGGGCAAGAACACTGAAGCTTTCTTT. Translation gives CAIRNDRGKNTEAFF.

This clonotype occurred a few times. The chain carries TRBV5-1 and TRBJ2-1; TRBD2 matches at 12 bases. This CDR3 comprises 16 residues. Trimming removed 4 bases from V and 9 bases from J; junction bases left unmatched: 11. Germline loops: CDR1 SGHRS, CDR2 YFSETQ. In DNA form, the CDR3 reads TGCGCCAGCAGCATGACTAGCGGGAGAGGTTGGAGTGAGCAGTTCTTC. This translates into CASSMTSGRGWSEQFF.

On this clonotype itself: The CDR3 does not close with the conserved phenylalanine or tryptophan, likely indicating a read error. The V gene is TRBV5-6, the J gene TRBJ2-5, with D possibly TRBD1 on 5 matching bases. CDR1 is SGHDT and CDR2 is YYEEEE in the germline V gene. There are 14 residues in the CDR3. V was pared by 1 base and J by 5 bases, with 12 bases between. The CDR3 loop reads CASSLRQGSETQYL. The CDR3 nucleotides are TGTGCCAGCAGCTTGAGGCAGGGCTCCGAGACCCAGTACTTG.

This clonotype was counted only a few times. The chain recombines TRBV20-1 with TRBJ2-3, with a weak D call TRBD1 (5 bases). The CDR3 totals 13 residues. Germline loops: CDR1 DFQATT, CDR2 SNEGSKA (reference sequence). Trimming shortened V by 6 bases and J by 5 bases, and 15 bases separated the two germline ends. The CDR3 DNA sequence: TGCAGTGCCAGCGTCCAGGGCGGAGATACGCAGTATTTT. This translates into CSASVQGGDTQYF.

The chain is built from TRBV12-3 or TRBV12-4 and TRBJ2-7; 7 positions agree with TRBD1. Unmatched junction bases numbered 6, after V lost 6 bases and J lost 1 base. This CDR3 has 14 amino acids. In nucleotides, the CDR3 is TGTGCCAGCAGCCGACAGGACAGGTCCTACGAGCAGTACTTC. Translating it yields CASSRQDRSYEQYF.

This clonotype appeared many times. This chain connects TRBV12-3 or TRBV12-4 to TRBJ2-2; TRBD2 matches at 7 bases. Losses at the gene ends were 8 bases for V and 3 bases for J; bases not matched to a gene: 6. The CDR3 runs 14 residues. Here the CDR3 DNA reads TGTGCCAGCGGGAGTAGCGGGCACACCGGGGAGCTGTTTTTT. Translating gives CASGSSGHTGELFF.

The gene calls are TRBV20-1 and TRBJ2-7, with TRBD1 identical over 9 bases. Germline V gene sequence: CDR1 DFQATT, CDR2 SNEGSKA (reference sequence). The CDR3 is made up of 15 amino acids. V lost 0 bases and J lost 5; bases outside the gene matches: 8. The CDR3 nucleotides read TGCAGTGCTAGAGAATCAGGGACAGGGAGGCACGAGCAGTACTTC. Translating it yields CSARESGTGRHEQYF.

The chain carries TRBV20-1 and TRBJ1-1; a weak D match, TRBD1 (6 bases). Deletions cut 8 bases from V and 5 bases from J, with 21 bases between. There are 14 residues in the CDR3. Germline V gene lookup returns CDR1 DFQATT and CDR2 SNEGSKA (reference sequence). The CDR3 loop is CSTGAKQGLTEAFF. CDR3 bases: TGCAGTACGGGCGCCAAACAGGGTTTAACTGAAGCTTTCTTT.